The clone carrying this T cell receptor beta chain turned up a few times. Its specificity is not known. This CDR3 is built from 16 residues. Trimming at V came to 6 bases and at J to 2 bases, leaving 8 bases not matched to a gene. Germline-derived CDR1 and CDR2 are MNHEY and SMNVEV (reference sequence). The sample belongs to a study of CD8+ T cells in alopecia areata. Study summary: Tofacitinib ran for 6 to 18 months before 6 months off drug.

Documented treatment: oral pan-JAK inhibitor, 5-10 mg twice daily. Alopecia areata patients gave lesional scalp punch biopsies and peripheral blood samples. The authors sorted CD4+ and CD8+ T cells from PBMCs. Broader study findings: Uncertainty about whether baseline CD8+ expansion is linked to response remains, with one nonresponder.

RNA, once extracted, was reverse transcribed into cDNA for use as the sequencing template. The protocol was immunoSEQ multiplex PCR, while the TCRdb copy is restricted to in-frame clones and leaves out a portion. The sample yields some 95,000 clones, about 40% seen once. The chain employs TRBV27 and TRBJ1-5; 9 positions agree with TRBD1. This TCR derives from a human donor with alopecia areata. The specimen was CD8+ T cells sorted from blood, collected at week 24, from a patient treated with tofacitinib. As DNA, the CDR3 is TGTGCCAGCAGACCTACACAGGGGGCAGGCAATCAGCCCCAGCATTTT. Protein sequence: CASRPTQGAGNQPQHF.